Sequencing of this T cell receptor (beta chain) was carried out in a study of T-cell memory formation after mild COVID-19 (dated by TCRdb to the early 2020s). Looking at the study overall: TCR sequence clusters from the two donors were found to be largely donor specific. In a couple of donors, T-cell clones that expanded and contracted after mild COVID-19 were followed by sequencing TCRalpha and TCRbeta repertoires longitudinally. Two young, previously healthy adult volunteers, one female and one male, were included in the cohort. What the research found in general, with its limitations: Only two mild cases were covered by the study, and larger cohorts that include severe cases with pre-infection samples were considered necessary. Clones contracting from day 15 to 85 had balanced CD4/CD8 phenotypes, while a second wave expanding from day 15 to 37 was biased towards CD4+. Contracting CD4+ clones were located mainly in the CM and EM memory subsets, whereas CD8+ clones were found to be enriched in EMRA. SARS-CoV-2 specificity of the second-wave clones peaking on day 37 was not confirmed. Some responding clones were detected in pre-infection memory, suggesting pre-existing cross-reactive memory T cells joined the SARS-CoV-2 response.

Ficoll-Paque density gradient centrifugation was used to isolate PBMCs. The instrument was an Illumina NovaSeq 6000. Using 5'RACE with constant-segment primers, TCRalpha and TCRbeta cDNA libraries were constructed, with sample barcodes and unique molecular identifiers added in the process. RNA was extracted from every sample with Trizol reagent. The libraries were amplified in two PCR steps, and the second step added a second sample barcode and Illumina TruSeq adapters. The libraries were sequenced on an Illumina NovaSeq using 2 x 150 bp paired-end reads. In the source study's methods: The reads were demultiplexed and collapsed into UMI-guided consensus sequences using migec v1.2.7. With mixcr v2.1.11, UMI consensuses were aligned to TRA and TRB V and J templates and assembled into clonotypes. Clonotypes were classified as expanded or contracted when called significant by both edgeR and NoisET, with noise models trained on biological replicates. For edgeR calls, a false discovery rate-adjusted p below 0.01 and a log2 fold-change threshold of 1 were applied. As an exploratory analysis of dynamics, max-normalized trajectories of the 1000 most abundant clonotypes were examined by PCA with hierarchical clustering. Separately sequenced CD4+ and CD8+ repertoires were used to assign the CD4 or CD8 phenotype of responding clones. The public reads were run again by TCRdb, first through fastp at Q25 and then through MiXCR, and only productive beta chains were kept. Entries that share a CDR3 protein sequence are merged under the most common genes and DNA. The V and J calls were determined by TCRdb, not by the authors. The sample contains under 600,000 distinct CDR3 sequences, roughly 21% of them found a single time. Clones ranked in the top ten supply around 9.2% of the sample.

This clonotype was detected a few times. Its antigen is still unknown. No much larger clonotype is one base removed from it; base qualities were not supplied. Spanning cysteine to phenylalanine, the CDR3 consists of 14 amino acids. The DNA shown is the 42-base CDR3, in frame from base 1. Clipping removes 4 bases from V and 4 bases from J, with 4 as the unmatched junction base count. CDR1 and CDR2 were assigned from the germline V gene as LGHNA and YSLEER. This TCR was recovered from an adult woman who had mild COVID-19 (a few samples of this study predate the infection). The sample titles of this study are shuffled in the database, so cell type and time point are left out; the donor was told from shared clones. The chain is made from TRBV4-3 and TRBJ1-2, and 9 junctional nucleotides match TRBD1. Input material: PBMCs or a T cell subset sorted from them (not recorded which). CDR3 reads: CASSRGQGLYGYTF. The sequenced DNA is TGCGCCAGCAGCCGCGGACAGGGGCTCTATGGCTACACCTTC.